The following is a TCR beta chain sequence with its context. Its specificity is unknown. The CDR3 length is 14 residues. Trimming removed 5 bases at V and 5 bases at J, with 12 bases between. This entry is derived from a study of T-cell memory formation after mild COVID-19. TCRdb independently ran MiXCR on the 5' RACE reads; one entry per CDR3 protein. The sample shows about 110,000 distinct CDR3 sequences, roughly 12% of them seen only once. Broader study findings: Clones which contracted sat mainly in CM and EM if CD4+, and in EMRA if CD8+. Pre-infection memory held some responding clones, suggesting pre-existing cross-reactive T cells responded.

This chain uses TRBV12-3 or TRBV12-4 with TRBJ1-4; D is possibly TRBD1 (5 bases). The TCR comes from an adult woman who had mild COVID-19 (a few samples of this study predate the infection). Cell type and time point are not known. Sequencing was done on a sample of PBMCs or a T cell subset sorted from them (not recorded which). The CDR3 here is CASSPTSGNEKLFF. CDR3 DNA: TGTGCCAGCAGTCCGACTTCAGGGAATGAAAAACTGTTTTTT.